This T cell receptor (beta chain) was documented in a study of identical twins (TCRdb year 2016). Regarding the research as a whole: To test whether fetal clonotypes persist, the study used deep sequencing on TCR alpha and beta repertoires from monozygotic twins, unrelated adults of various ages, and cord blood. Replicate twin experiments were performed at different times using different library preparation protocols to rule out contamination. General findings and caveats noted by the study authors: In monozygotic twins, out-of-frame TCR alpha sharing was systematically underestimated by recombination models, although the models agreed with sharing between unrelated individuals. Out-of-frame TCR alpha sequences shared between twins showed an excess of low generation-probability sequences compared with coincidental sharing between unrelated individuals. Abundant cord blood beta clonotypes had fewer insertions, young adult naive repertoires showed a similar but weaker trend, and memory repertoires showed no such trend. Zero-insertion analyses could be partly confounded by invariant T cells such as MAIT and iNKT, although diverse VJ usage argued against such confounding for most clonotypes. Because the same donors could not be followed over many years, the conclusions depended on cross-sectional statistical analysis. The excess sharing between twins in beta out-of-frame sequences was weaker because fewer shared sequences reduced the signal-to-noise ratio.

This clonotype was detected only a few times. What this receptor recognizes is not known. No much larger clonotype is one base removed from it; base qualities were not supplied. The CDR3, cysteine through phenylalanine, is 17 amino acids long. CDR3 DNA only is kept here, 51 bases in frame from base 1. V and J are trimmed by 3 bases and 3 bases, and the gene matches miss 8 bases of the junction. As encoded in the germline V gene, CDR1 is SGDLS while CDR2 is YYNGEE. Only healthy Caucasian donors were included. The twin cohort comprised three pairs of female monozygotic twins, all aged roughly 18 to 30 years. The RNA used for TCR libraries was isolated from peripheral blood mononuclear cells. To prepare the library, 5' RACE was applied. TCRdb lists the instrument as Illumina HiSeq 2000. A universal primer binding site was introduced by template switching, and a unique molecular identifier was present in the final cDNA, enabling accurate counting of TCR cDNA molecules. Specific primers in the conserved constant-segment region were used to synthesize first-strand cDNA for TCR alpha and beta chains. Each cDNA library was double barcoded, with a SMART-Mk sample barcode plus Illumina barcodes, to control for contamination. TruSeq adapter sequences, together with Illumina sample barcodes, were added in two successive PCR steps. The TCR alpha and beta cDNA libraries were sequenced on the Illumina HiSeq platform using custom primers. The original pipeline was this. MiGEC was used to process raw reads and extract unique molecular identifiers, and MiXCR was used to find CDR3 positions. For each individual, recombination models were inferred using an EM algorithm with the repgenHMM and IGoR tools. Shared clonotypes were analyzed with the tcR package in R, and sharing was normalized by the product of cloneset sizes. To study raw recombination free of thymic and clonal selection effects, out-of-frame nonproductive sequences were analyzed. Using fastp at Q25 and MiXCR, TCRdb reprocessed the public reads and kept productive beta chains. When rows share a CDR3 protein, they turn into one entry using the most common DNA and genes. TCRdb, rather than the study authors, made the V and J calls. The sample table records some 660,000 distinct CDR3 sequences; about 9.4% of these occur just once. The ten largest clones take up more than 0.75% of the sample.

This sample was also put to use in a study of yellow fever vaccine responses in identical twins. As noted in the second study: The T cell response to vaccination in identical twins was reported by the authors to appear partly convergent and partly personalized. In identical twins, the study followed T cell clones that responded to the vaccine with precision.

The sequence derives from a young woman in good health. The chain was built from TRBV9 and TRBJ2-7; TRBD2 aligns with 14 central bases. Sequenced material: PBMCs. The CDR3 protein sequence reads: CASSAGLAGVSSYEQYF. The sequence in DNA is TGTGCCAGCAGCGCGGGACTAGCGGGGGTCTCGAGCTACGAGCAGTACTTC.